This record concerns one TCR beta chain sequence. Its antigen is as yet unknown. The data originate from a study of shared clonotypes between healthy human individuals. Germline loops: CDR1 ENHRY, CDR2 SYGVKD. V dropped 3 bases and J dropped 2; count of bases not matched to a gene: 7. This CDR3 region has 15 residues. The method was immunoSEQ multiplex PCR; TCRdb's version includes in-frame clones alone and lacks a portion of them. The sample lists over 800,000 clones, roughly 92% occurring once. Study conclusions and caveats: Relative to clonotypes present in all four donors, those not shared had lower generation probabilities. Sequencing depth was expected to influence donor clonotype sharing.

The naive CD8 population came from CD45RO-negative cells selected for CCR7, without terminally differentiated effector memory CD45RA+ cells. The study drew all its donors from Caucasian adults living in Nashville, Tennessee. The chain links TRBV10-3 to TRBJ2-7; 7 nucleotides agree with TRBD2. The sequencing sample was made of naive CD8+ T cells sorted from blood. This clonotype originated in a man under 40 in good health. The chain's CDR3 is CAISDAAGAAYEQYF. CDR3 DNA: TGTGCCATCAGTGATGCGGCGGGAGCGGCCTACGAGCAGTACTTC.